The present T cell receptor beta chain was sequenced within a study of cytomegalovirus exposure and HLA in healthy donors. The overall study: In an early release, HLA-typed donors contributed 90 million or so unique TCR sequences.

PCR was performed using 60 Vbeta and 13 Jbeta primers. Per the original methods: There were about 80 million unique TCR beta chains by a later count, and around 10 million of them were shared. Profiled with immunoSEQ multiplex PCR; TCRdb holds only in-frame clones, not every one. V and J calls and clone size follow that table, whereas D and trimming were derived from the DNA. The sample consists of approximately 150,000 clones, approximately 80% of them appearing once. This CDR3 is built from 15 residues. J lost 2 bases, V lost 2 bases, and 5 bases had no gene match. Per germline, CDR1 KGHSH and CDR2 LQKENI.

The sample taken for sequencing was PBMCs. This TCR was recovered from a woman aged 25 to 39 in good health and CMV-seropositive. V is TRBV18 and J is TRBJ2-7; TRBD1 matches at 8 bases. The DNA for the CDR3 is TGTGCCAGCTCACCAGGGACAGGAAGCCCCTACGAGCAGTACTTC. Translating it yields CASSPGTGSPYEQYF.